This entry lists 24 T cell receptor beta chains sequenced from one sample in a study of patients and donors after allogeneic stem cell transplantation. TCRdb re-called the RT-PCR reads through MiXCR, storing one row per CDR3 protein. The table has about 200,000 distinct CDR3 sequences, 41% seen once; the top ten hold 33%. The material sequenced was blood, either unsorted or a sorted T cell fraction (not recorded which). The receptors originated from a human donor who was either an allogeneic HSCT recipient or a stem cell or donor lymphocyte infusion donor (not recorded which). It is not recorded whose cells these are; they may come from a transplant donor.

This chain joins TRBV5-6 and TRBJ1-1; no clear D gene. CDR3 length: 13 residues. The ends were cut back, 4 bases at V and 2 bases at J, with 9 bases in the middle. Germline V lookup: CDR1 SGHDT, CDR2 YYEEEE. CDR3 nucleotides: TGTGCCAGCAGCGAGGCCTTAAACACTGAAGCTTTCTTT. Translation: CASSEALNTEAFF. Together with reference TRBV5-6 and TRBJ1-1, the CDR3 gives the full variable domain: DAGVTQSPTHLIKTRGQQVTLRCSPKSGHDTVSWYQQALGQGPQFIFQYYEEEERQRGNFPDRFSGHQFPNYSSELNVNALLLGDSALYLCASSEALNTEAFFGQGTRLTVV.

This chain joins TRBV9 and TRBJ2-1; 10 nucleotides line up with TRBD2. V lost 0 bases to trimming and J lost 6 bases; unmatched junction nucleotides: 9. CDR1 is SGDLS, CDR2 YYNGEE, per germline. This CDR3 region has 17 residues. CDR3: CASSVGARLAGVNEQFF. The CDR3 region has the DNA TGTGCCAGCAGCGTAGGAGCGCGGCTAGCGGGAGTCAATGAGCAGTTCTTC.

This clonotype was seen more than once but under ten times. The J gene is TRBJ2-2, the V gene TRBV20-1; D perhaps matches TRBD2 (6 bases). CDR1 and CDR2 from the germline V gene are DFQATT and SNEGSKA (reference sequence). V dropped 4 bases and J dropped 4 bases, with 10 bases sitting between them. The CDR3 sequence is 13 residues long. CDR3 region: CSATEGFTGELFF. The CDR3 nucleotides are TGCAGTGCTACGGAGGGGTTCACCGGGGAGCTGTTTTTT.

In nucleotides, the CDR3 is TGCGCCAGCAGCCAAGGAGCGGGAGAACTTACCGGGGAGCTGTTTTTT. Its translation: CASSQGAGELTGELFF. V gene TRBV4-3 combines with J gene TRBJ2-2; 8 bases map to TRBD2. Germline V lookup: CDR1 LGHNA, CDR2 YSLEER. CDR3 length: 16 residues. V lost 1 base and J lost 5; bases outside the gene matches: 6.

This chain uses TRBV2 with TRBJ2-1, with a possible D match to TRBD2 (5 bases). Trimming stripped 7 bases from V and 1 base from J, with 14 bases between. The CDR3 covers 15 residues. Germline CDR1 reads SNHLY; CDR2 reads FYNNEI. CDR3 sequence reads: CASKASPLSYNEQFF. The DNA for the CDR3 is TGTGCCAGCAAGGCTAGCCCGCTATCCTACAATGAGCAGTTCTTC.

The J gene is TRBJ1-2, the V gene TRBV27; TRBD1 might be the D (6 bases). V dropped 5 bases and J dropped 8 bases, with 18 bases sitting between them. The CDR3 totals 14 residues. CDR1 MNHEY and CDR2 SMNVEV come from the germline V gene (reference sequence). The CDR3 here is CASSPPRGQEGYTF. The CDR3 nucleotides are TGTGCCAGCAGTCCACCCAGGGGCCAGGAGGGCTACACCTTC.

V is TRBV2 and J is TRBJ1-2; the D gene is possibly TRBD1 (5 bases). CDR1 and CDR2 from the germline V gene are SNHLY and FYNNEI. The V end lost 8 bases, the J end lost 6 bases, and 22 bases lay between the germline ends. The CDR3 contains 15 residues. The CDR3, as DNA: TGTGCCAGCGGGGCCGGTTCAGATCGTGGGAATGGCTACACCTTC. It is translated as CASGAGSDRGNGYTF.

This clonotype occurred a few times. The rearrangement uses TRBV29-1 and TRBJ1-5; weak D call: TRBD1 (5 bases). Germline-derived CDR1 and CDR2 are SQVTM and ANQGSEA. This CDR3 spans 14 amino acids. Trimming shortened V by 7 bases and J by 0 bases, and 13 bases separated the two germline ends. The CDR3 sequence: CSAGAGGSNQPQHF. As DNA, the CDR3 is TGCAGCGCCGGGGCCGGGGGTAGCAATCAGCCCCAGCATTTT.

J is TRBJ1-3 and V is TRBV3-1; D is uncertain. Trimming removed 0 bases from V and 3 bases from J, with 9 bases in between. This CDR3 is built from 15 residues. Germline CDR1 LGHDT, CDR2 YNNKEL (reference sequence). CDR3 amino acids: CASSQDWPDGNTIYF. The CDR3 region has the DNA TGTGCCAGCAGCCAAGATTGGCCAGATGGAAACACCATATATTTT.

There are a few counts of this clonotype. The chain uses TRBV9 and TRBJ1-2, with D unresolved. The V gene's germline CDR1 is SGDLS and CDR2 YYNGEE. The CDR3 sequence is 13 residues long. Trimming took off 5 bases at V and 0 bases at J, with 8 bases between the two ends. CDR3 sequence reads: CASSDRANYGYTF. DNA for the CDR3: TGTGCCAGCAGTGACCGAGCTAACTATGGCTACACCTTC.

This chain joins TRBV7-9 and TRBJ1-1; no clear D. The V end was cut by 6 bases, the J end by 5 bases, with 10 bases between. This CDR3 has 12 residues. CDR1 and CDR2 from the germline V gene are SEHNR and FQNEAQ (reference sequence). The chain's CDR3 is CASSSGLTEAFF. The CDR3 nucleotides are TGTGCCAGCAGTTCCGGTCTTACTGAAGCTTTCTTT.

This clonotype was seen a handful of times. V and J are TRBV28 and TRBJ1-1; D unclear. CDR3 length: 14 amino acids. V was trimmed by 2 bases and J by 5 bases, leaving 12 bases between them. CDR1 MDHEN and CDR2 SYDVKM come from the germline V gene. CDR3 DNA sequence: TGTGCCAGCAGTTTAGGGAACCGTAGGACTGAAGCTTTCTTT. Translating gives CASSLGNRRTEAFF.

This clonotype was counted between two and nine times. The chain joins TRBV5-1 to TRBJ1-2, with 12 positions matching TRBD1. In germline, CDR1 is SGHRS, CDR2 YFSETQ. This CDR3 contains 14 residues. V was pared by 4 bases and J by 7 bases, with 5 bases of the junction left unmatched. The CDR3 spells CASSHSGQGAGYTF. The CDR3 DNA reads as TGCGCCAGCAGCCATTCGGGACAGGGGGCTGGCTACACCTTC. The complete variable domain, with remaining parts taken from reference TRBV5-1 and TRBJ1-2, reads KAGVTQTPRYLIKTRGQQVTLSCSPISGHRSVSWYQQTPGQGLQFLFEYFSETQRNKGNFPGRFSGRQFSNSRSEMNVSTLELGDSALYLCASSHSGQGAGYTFGSGTRLTVV.

The chain employs TRBV20-1 and TRBJ2-1; 13 nucleotides line up with TRBD2. Per the germline V gene, CDR1 is DFQATT and CDR2 is SNEGSKA (reference sequence). Losses at the gene ends were 4 bases for V and 6 bases for J; bases not matched to a gene: 9. The CDR3 is made up of 16 amino acids. The DNA for the CDR3 is TGCAGTGCTACGGGACTAGCGGGGAGAGTTGCCAATGAGCAGTTCTTC. Translated: CSATGLAGRVANEQFF.

The chain joins TRBV19 to TRBJ2-3; 9 nucleotides match TRBD2. The CDR3 length is 15 residues. The germline V gene has CDR1 LNHDA and CDR2 SQIVND (reference sequence). After removal of 3 bases from V and 4 bases from J, the junction contained 5 bases not matched to a gene. As DNA, the CDR3 is TGTGCCAGTAGTATGGCTAGCGGGATGGCAGATACGCAGTATTTT. This translates into CASSMASGMADTQYF.

This clonotype was detected a few times. The chain couples TRBV7-6 to TRBJ1-1; D gene ambiguous. Looked up from germline, CDR1 is SGHVS and CDR2 is FNYEAQ. Trimming shortened V by 2 bases and J by 5 bases, and 9 bases separated the two germline ends. CDR3 size: 13 residues. CDR3 nucleotide sequence: TGTGCCAGCAGCTTAACCGAGTGGACTGAAGCTTTCTTT. It translates to CASSLTEWTEAFF.

This clonotype has a handful of counts. The V and J genes are TRBV29-1 and TRBJ2-1; D may be TRBD2 (5 bases). Per the germline V gene, CDR1 is SQVTM and CDR2 is ANQGSEA. V was cut by 4 bases and J by 7 bases, with 14 bases left in between. The CDR3 totals 13 residues. The DNA of the CDR3 is TGCAGCGTTGGGTGGGAGTATTGGAATGAGCAGTTCTTC. Protein: CSVGWEYWNEQFF.

The chain recombines TRBV7-9 with TRBJ1-1; D unresolved. V was cut by 4 bases and J by 3 bases, with 12 bases left in between. The CDR3 spans 14 residues. In germline, CDR1 is SEHNR, CDR2 FQNEAQ (reference sequence). In DNA, the CDR3 is TGTGCCAGCAGCTCCCCCCGGAGGGACACTGAAGCTTTCTTT. Its translation is CASSSPRRDTEAFF.

This clonotype was recorded once. The V gene is TRBV5-1, the J gene TRBJ2-1, with 8 bases matching TRBD2. There are 15 residues in the CDR3. Germline V CDR1 and CDR2: SGHRS, YFSETQ. V dropped 4 bases and J dropped 4; count of bases not matched to a gene: 7. CDR3 DNA sequence: TGCGCCAGCAGCCTGGAGGGACTAGTTTACAATGAGCAGTTCTTC. Protein sequence: CASSLEGLVYNEQFF. Using reference TRBV5-1 and TRBJ2-1 for the parts outside the CDR3, the full variable domain is KAGVTQTPRYLIKTRGQQVTLSCSPISGHRSVSWYQQTPGQGLQFLFEYFSETQRNKGNFPGRFSGRQFSNSRSEMNVSTLELGDSALYLCASSLEGLVYNEQFFGPGTRLTVL.

The rearrangement joins TRBV28 to TRBJ2-1, with D tentatively TRBD2 (6 bases). The CDR3 runs 13 residues. The germline CDR1 and CDR2 sequences are MDHEN and SYDVKM. With 10 bases removed from V and 6 bases from J, the gap between germline ends came to 16 bases. The CDR3 region has the DNA TGTGCCATAATCAGCACTAGCCTCAATGAGCAGTTCTTC. Translated: CAIISTSLNEQFF.

This clonotype was seen at least ten times. V and J are TRBV12-3 or TRBV12-4 and TRBJ1-3; 7 bases map to TRBD1. Unmatched junction bases numbered 3, after V lost 6 bases and J lost 1 base. The CDR3 is made up of 14 amino acids. The CDR3 loop is CASRTQGSGNTIYF. CDR3 nucleotide sequence: TGTGCCAGCAGAACACAGGGGTCTGGAAACACCATATATTTT.

The CDR3 DNA is TGTGCCAGCAGTGATCCGGGACAGGGGATGGGGAACACTGAAGCTTTCTTT. It translates to CASSDPGQGMGNTEAFF. The chain employs TRBV25-1 and TRBJ1-1; TRBD1 matches 10 bases. Germline CDR1 and CDR2: MGHDK and SYGVNS. V shed 3 bases and J 1 base; nucleotides not matched to a gene: 8. The CDR3 loop spans 17 amino acids.

This clonotype was seen a handful of times. The chain employs TRBV7-9 and TRBJ1-2; 10 bases fit TRBD1. The CDR3 sequence is 15 residues long. The germline V gene encodes CDR1 SEHNR and CDR2 FQNEAQ (reference sequence). The ends lost 5 bases at V and 4 bases at J; junction bases unmatched: 7. CDR3 sequence reads: CASSDRQGAVYGYTF. The DNA for the CDR3 is TGTGCCAGCAGCGACAGACAGGGGGCGGTCTATGGCTACACCTTC.

The chain employs TRBV2 and TRBJ1-2; the D is unclear. This CDR3 has 13 amino acids. Germline CDR1 reads SNHLY; CDR2 reads FYNNEI. Deletions cut 7 bases from V and 6 bases from J, with 15 bases between. Written as DNA, the CDR3 is TGTGCCAGCACCATGCTCGAAGCGGATGGCTACACCTTC. Amino acids: CASTMLEADGYTF.